The clone carrying this T cell receptor (beta chain) was observed a single time. This sample is drawn from a study of shared clonotypes between healthy human individuals. The CDR3 has 17 amino acids. The V gene's germline CDR1 is MGHRA and CDR2 YSYEKL. Trimming pared 3 bases from V and 5 bases from J, leaving 19 bases between. Sequencing was at deep level. Generated by immunoSEQ multiplex PCR, the TCRdb table keeps only in-frame clones and is missing some. The sample carries more than 550,000 clones, 90% recorded once. The genes are TRBV4-1 and TRBJ2-2; D gene uncertain. The receptor was derived from a man between 18 and 35 years old in good health. Some clones in this sample may be carry-over from other donors' samples. Specimen: memory CD8+ T cells from PBMCs. As for subset: CD45RO+ cells pooled with CCR7-negative TemRA cells. CDR3 in DNA: TGCGCCAGCAGCCAGCCCACACGGCGGTACGGAACCGGGGAGCTGTTTTTT. Protein sequence: CASSQPTRRYGTGELFF.